Presented here are 27 T cell receptor beta chains from one specimen sequenced in a study of human T cells and chemical hapten exposure. TCRdb called the RACE reads again in MiXCR, with one record for every CDR3 protein. Of some 110,000 distinct CDR3 sequences listed, less than 35% are singletons. Time point reported: patch test 3, about 24 weeks after DPC sensitization. Regarding treatment: therapeutic diphenylcyclopropenone sensitization with weekly scalp DPC. The source was whole blood, collected in connection with sensitization to the hapten diphenylcyclopropenone (DPC). These TCRs come from a man aged 40-49 years with alopecia areata. Some clones in this sample may be carry-over from other donors' samples.

In this sample, this clonotype turned up a few times. This chain connects TRBV24-1 to TRBJ1-3; possible D gene TRBD1, 5 bases. In germline, CDR1 is KGHDR, CDR2 SFDVKD. The CDR3 consists of 12 residues. The V end was cut by 4 bases, the J end by 8 bases, with 8 bases between. The CDR3 is CATSEGADTIYF. The CDR3 DNA reads TGTGCCACCAGTGAAGGGGCGGACACCATATATTTT.

This clonotype was seen only a few times. The chain combines TRBV5-4 with TRBJ2-7, with TRBD1 identical over 9 bases. Germline loops: CDR1 SGHNT, CDR2 YYREEE (reference sequence). After removal of 3 bases from V and 6 bases from J, the junction contained 7 bases not matched to a gene. This CDR3 comprises 14 residues. The CDR3 DNA reads as TGTGCCAGCAGCTGGGGGACAGGGCCAACCGAGCAGTACGTC. Its translation: CASSWGTGPTEQYV.

V is TRBV19 and J is TRBJ2-2; 9 bases are shared with TRBD1. Trimming cost V 4 bases and J 4 bases; bases outside gene matches: 4. The CDR3 spans 15 residues. Germline CDR1 and CDR2: LNHDA and SQIVND (reference sequence). The CDR3 bases are TGTGCCAGTAGTAGGGACAGGGTGGGCACCGGGGAGCTGTTTTTT. Encoded protein: CASSRDRVGTGELFF.

This chain joins TRBV4-3 and TRBJ2-7, with D uncertain. The CDR3 loop spans 14 amino acids. The V gene's germline CDR1 is LGHNA and CDR2 YSLEER. V gave up 0 bases and J gave up 1 base, with 7 bases separating them. The chain's CDR3 is CASSQDRSSYEQYV. In DNA form, the CDR3 reads TGCGCCAGCAGCCAAGACAGGTCTTCCTACGAGCAGTACGTC.

This clonotype was recorded a few times. This chain uses TRBV6-2 or TRBV6-3 with TRBJ2-1; D is unresolved. Germline CDR1 reads MNHEY; CDR2 reads SVGEGT. V was trimmed by 8 bases and J by 0 bases, leaving 11 bases between them. The CDR3 is 14 residues long. CDR3 nucleotide sequence: TGTGCCAGCGGCGGCTCCATCTCCTACAATGAGCAGTTCTTC. Amino acid sequence: CASGGSISYNEQFF.

The chain links TRBV20-1 to TRBJ2-3; D ambiguous. The V and J ends lost 4 bases and 0 bases respectively, with 11 bases between them. Germline CDR1 and CDR2: DFQATT and SNEGSKA (reference sequence). The CDR3 has 14 amino acids. The CDR3 DNA reads as TGCAGTGCTAAAGGACGGAGAAGCACAGATACGCAGTATTTT. Translation gives CSAKGRRSTDTQYF.

The chain carries TRBV6-6 and TRBJ2-1; TRBD1 matches 9 bases. Germline CDR1 is MNHNY and CDR2 is SVGAGI (reference sequence). The length of the CDR3 is 15 residues. After removal of 4 bases from V and 4 bases from J, the junction contained 5 bases not matched to a gene. This CDR3 is CASSLGQGEYNEQFF. Written as DNA, the CDR3 is TGTGCCAGCAGTTTGGGACAGGGCGAATACAATGAGCAGTTCTTC.

This clonotype has a handful of counts. The chain uses TRBV12-3 or TRBV12-4 and TRBJ1-5; D possibly corresponds to TRBD1 (5 bases). There are 14 residues in the CDR3. V shed 6 bases and J shed 0 bases, with 9 bases lying between them. CDR3 coding DNA: TGTGCCAGCAGGCAGACAGATAGCAATCAGCCCCAGCATTTT. Encoded protein: CASRQTDSNQPQHF.

In this sample, this clonotype turned up a few times. V is TRBV6-5 and J is TRBJ1-5; TRBD1 is a possible D gene (5 bases). CDR3 length: 14 residues. V dropped 0 bases and J dropped 7 bases, with 10 bases sitting between them. Germline V gene sequence: CDR1 MNHEY, CDR2 SVGAGI. CDR3 nucleotide sequence: TGTGCCAGCAGTTACTCGTCGGAGGGGCAGCCCCAGCATTTT. This encodes CASSYSSEGQPQHF.

This clonotype occurred a few times. The rearrangement uses TRBV6-5 and TRBJ2-1; TRBD1 aligns across 10 bases. With 5 bases clipped from V and 8 bases from J, the junction kept 9 bases outside the gene matches. Germline V lookup: CDR1 MNHEY, CDR2 SVGAGI. This CDR3 is 15 amino acids long. Written as DNA, the CDR3 is TGTGCCAGCAGTCCTCGACAGGGGGCCGTATATGAGCAGTTCTTC. This translates into CASSPRQGAVYEQFF.

This clonotype has only a few counts. V gene TRBV9 combines with J gene TRBJ2-7; no clear D. Germline CDR1 and CDR2: SGDLS and YYNGEE. The CDR3 runs 11 residues. The germline V and J ends were trimmed by 10 bases and 0 bases, with 8 bases remaining between them. The CDR3 bases are TGTGCCCCTAAGGTCTCCTACGAGCAGTACTTC. Residues: CAPKVSYEQYF. The full variable domain, completed using reference TRBV9 and TRBJ2-7, is DSGVTQTPKHLITATGQRVTLRCSPRSGDLSVYWYQQSLDQGLQFLIQYYNGEERAKGNILERFSAQQFPDLHSELNLSSLELGDSALYFCAPKVSYEQYFGPGTRLTVT.

This clonotype appeared a few times. The chain has TRBV7-9 and TRBJ2-7; maybe TRBD1 (6 bases). This CDR3 contains 15 residues. Germline V gives CDR1 SEHNR, CDR2 FQNEAQ (reference sequence). Trimming took 4 bases from V and 2 from J, leaving 15 bases between them. The CDR3 coding sequence is TGTGCCAGCAGCTCCCCTGGGACACCAGCCTACGAGCAGTACTTC. Translated, it gives CASSSPGTPAYEQYF.

The gene calls are TRBV23-1 and TRBJ2-7; D may be TRBD1 or TRBD2 (5 bases each). TRBV23-1 is flagged as an ORF with uncertain function. V was pared by 9 bases and J by 3 bases, with 21 bases between. This CDR3 comprises 15 residues. For the CDR3, the DNA is TGCGCCAGTTTCCCGACTGGTGGGGGTAACTACGAGCAGTACGTC. Amino acid sequence: CASFPTGGGNYEQYV.

V gene TRBV15 combines with J gene TRBJ2-5; D remains unclear. Deletions cut 2 bases from V and 3 bases from J, with 7 bases between. The CDR3 is made up of 13 amino acids. CDR1 is LNHNV and CDR2 is YYDKDF in the germline V gene (reference sequence). The CDR3 sequence: CATSRILKETQYF. Here the CDR3 DNA reads TGTGCCACCAGCAGAATACTGAAAGAGACCCAGTACTTC.

This clonotype was seen more than once but under ten times. This sequence joins TRBV5-1 and TRBJ2-1; 13 bases agree with TRBD2. V lost 4 bases to trimming and J lost 5 bases; unmatched junction nucleotides: 3. This CDR3 region has 15 residues. CDR1 SGHRS and CDR2 YFSETQ come from the germline V gene. CDR3 sequence: CASSTGLAGDNEQFF. The CDR3 DNA reads TGCGCCAGCAGCACTGGACTAGCGGGAGACAATGAGCAGTTCTTC. The full variable domain, in which reference TRBV5-1 and TRBJ2-1 provide the parts outside the CDR3, is KAGVTQTPRYLIKTRGQQVTLSCSPISGHRSVSWYQQTPGQGLQFLFEYFSETQRNKGNFPGRFSGRQFSNSRSEMNVSTLELGDSALYLCASSTGLAGDNEQFFGPGTRLTVL.

The chain uses TRBV12-3 or TRBV12-4 and TRBJ2-3; D is unclear. The CDR3 consists of 14 residues. V lost 1 base, J lost 2 bases, and 7 bases lay in between. The CDR3 nucleotides read TGTGCCAGCAGTTTAGGACAAAACACAGATACGCAGTATTTT. Protein sequence: CASSLGQNTDTQYF.

This clonotype was detected a few times. J is TRBJ1-2 and V is TRBV15, with 9 positions matching TRBD1. The length of the CDR3 is 15 residues. The V and J ends lost 0 bases and 5 bases, in that order; junction bases with no gene match: 4. Germline CDR1 is LNHNV and CDR2 is YYDKDF (reference sequence). In DNA form, the CDR3 reads TGTGCCACCAGCAGAGAGGACAGGGGAACGTATGGCTACACCTTC. It is translated as CATSREDRGTYGYTF.

This clonotype occurred a few times. This chain joins TRBV6-5 and TRBJ2-3; D not certain. Germline CDR1 and CDR2: MNHEY and SVGAGI. V was pared by 3 bases and J by 0 bases, with 10 bases between. This CDR3 is built from 15 residues. CDR3 region: CASSYRAESTDTQYF. The DNA for the CDR3 is TGTGCCAGCAGTTATCGGGCAGAGAGCACAGATACGCAGTATTTT.

This clonotype showed up just a few times. The chain joins TRBV13 to TRBJ2-7, with TRBD2 identical over 15 bases. CDR3 length equals 16 residues. Germline V gene sequence: CDR1 PRHDT, CDR2 FYEKMQ (reference sequence). V lost 5 bases, J lost 2 bases, and 4 bases stayed unmatched. The CDR3 DNA reads as TGTGCCAGCAGCGGACTAGCGGGAGGGCCGCCCTACGAGCAGTACTTC. It is translated as CASSGLAGGPPYEQYF.

This clonotype came up a few times. This chain joins TRBV20-1 and TRBJ2-3, with TRBD1 identical over 7 bases. The length of the CDR3 is 14 residues. Trimming at V came to 1 base and at J to 1 base, leaving 2 bases not matched to a gene. CDR1 and CDR2 (germline): DFQATT, SNEGSKA (reference sequence). CDR3 protein: CSARVTGGTDTQYF. For the CDR3, the DNA is TGCAGTGCTAGAGTTACAGGGGGCACAGATACGCAGTATTTT.

This clonotype was seen ten or more times. CDR3 in DNA: TGTGCCAGCAGCCAAATCGAGGGACGCTACAATGAGCAGTTCTTC. Its translation: CASSQIEGRYNEQFF. This chain connects TRBV14 to TRBJ2-1; D tentatively reads TRBD1 or TRBD2 (5 bases each). The CDR3 length is 15 residues. V was trimmed by 2 bases and J by 3 bases, leaving 11 bases between them. Germline assignment: CDR1 SGHDN and CDR2 FVKESK. The full variable domain, rest sourced from reference TRBV14 and TRBJ2-1, is EAGVTQFPSHSVIEKGQTVTLRCDPISGHDNLYWYRRVMGKEIKFLLHFVKESKQDESGMPNNRFLAERTGGTYSTLKVQPAELEDSGVYFCASSQIEGRYNEQFFGPGTRLTVL.

V usage is TRBV9 and J usage is TRBJ2-2, with a tentative D call TRBD1 (6 bases). The CDR3 loop spans 14 amino acids. Trimming cost V 0 bases and J 7 bases, with 10 bases left between them. Germline assignment: CDR1 SGDLS and CDR2 YYNGEE. The CDR3, as DNA: TGTGCCAGCAGCGTAGCAGGGGCGAGCGGGGAGCTGTTTTTT. Translation: CASSVAGASGELFF.

There are a few counts of this clonotype. This chain uses TRBV6-2 or TRBV6-3 with TRBJ1-3, with D possibly being TRBD1 (6 bases). This CDR3 region has 16 residues. The V gene's germline CDR1 is MNHEY and CDR2 SVGEGT. Trimming stripped 2 bases from V and 0 bases from J, with 11 bases between. The CDR3 region has the DNA TGTGCCAGCAGTTACCCGGGACACCTCTCTGGAAACACCATATATTTT. Residues: CASSYPGHLSGNTIYF.

The chain carries TRBV10-3 and TRBJ2-4, with no clear D. Germline values: CDR1 ENHRY, CDR2 SYGVKD. The CDR3 is 12 amino acids. Trimming took 8 bases from V and 4 from J, leaving 9 bases between them. The CDR3 DNA reads as TGTGCCATCTCACCGCGGAAAAACATTCAGTACTTC. Translation: CAISPRKNIQYF.

CDR3 sequence (DNA): TGCAGCGTTGAAGTGTCGGGTGACAGTACCTATGGCTACACCTTC. It codes for CSVEVSGDSTYGYTF. The chain employs TRBV29-1 and TRBJ1-2; D is possibly TRBD1 (5 bases). Trimming pared 1 base from V and 4 bases from J, leaving 16 bases between. CDR3 size: 15 residues. The germline CDR1 and CDR2 sequences are SQVTM and ANQGSEA.

The chain is built from TRBV7-2 and TRBJ2-2; the D is unclear. Germline CDR1 is SGHTA and CDR2 is FQGNSA. The V end lost 4 bases, the J end lost 6 bases, and 3 bases lay between the germline ends. The CDR3 totals 11 residues. This CDR3 is CASSCAGELFF. As DNA, the CDR3 is TGTGCCAGCAGCTGCGCCGGGGAGCTGTTTTTT.

V gene TRBV10-3 combines with J gene TRBJ2-1; D is ambiguous. Germline V gene lookup returns CDR1 ENHRY and CDR2 SYGVKD. The CDR3 spans 12 residues. Between the trimmed V and J ends, which lost 5 bases and 8 bases, there was a span of 10 bases. CDR3 DNA sequence: TGTGCCATCAGTCCACTATCTCATGAGCAGTTCTTC. Protein product: CAISPLSHEQFF.